These 17 T cell receptor beta chains came from one sample sequenced in a study of T cell responses to AZD1222 COVID-19 vaccine. Assay: immunoSEQ multiplex PCR; the TCRdb copy retains only in-frame clones and omits some. The sample has 90,000 to 100,000 clones, less than 90% seen once. The sequences come from peripheral blood, collected on day 0 of AZD1222 vaccination. Receptor source: an adult in good health.

A word on this clone: A read error may produce the germline difference seen at one junction end. The V and J genes are TRBV7-7 and TRBJ2-2; possible D gene TRBD2, 6 bases. Germline V gene sequence: CDR1 SSHAT, CDR2 FNYEAQ (reference sequence). CDR3 length: 14 residues. The CDR3 sequence: CASSLGLHTGELFF. The DNA of the CDR3 is TGTGCTAGCAGCTTAGGACTACACACCGGGGAGCTGTTTTTT.

The V and J genes are TRBV6-4 and TRBJ2-4, with 7 bases aligning to TRBD1. Germline V gene data show CDR1 as MRHNA and CDR2 as SNTAGT. The CDR3 has 14 residues. With V trimmed by 7 bases and J by 2 bases, 5 bases remained unmatched. CDR3 nucleotide sequence: TGTGCCAGCAACCCACAGGGGACCAAAAACATTCAGTACTTC. Amino acids: CASNPQGTKNIQYF.

The count of this clone is one. The chain joins TRBV10-2 to TRBJ1-3; 9 bases match TRBD1. Germline V CDR1 and CDR2: WSHSY, SAAADI. The V and J ends lost 3 bases and 2 bases, in that order; junction bases with no gene match: 2. This CDR3 contains 15 residues. The chain's CDR3 is CASSENRGPGNTIYF. In nucleotides, the CDR3 is TGCGCCAGCAGTGAAAACAGGGGGCCTGGAAACACCATATATTTT.

The rearrangement links TRBV5-1 to TRBJ2-5; no clear D. The CDR3 has 14 amino acids. The germline gives CDR1 SGHRS, CDR2 YFSETQ. V was cut by 0 bases and J by 0 bases, with 6 bases left in between. The CDR3 spells CASSLVPNQETQYF. The CDR3 DNA reads TGCGCCAGCAGCTTGGTTCCCAACCAAGAGACCCAGTACTTC.

This chain connects TRBV3-1 (or the pseudogene TRBV3-2) to TRBJ2-5; no firm D call. The CDR3 covers 11 residues. Trimming removed 7 bases at V and 5 bases at J, with 8 bases between. The germline CDR1 and CDR2 sequences are LGHDT and YNNKEL (reference sequence). CDR3 loop: CASTLGETQYF. In nucleotides, the CDR3 is TGTGCCAGCACCCTAGGGGAGACCCAGTACTTC.

This rearrangement joins TRBV2 to TRBJ1-1; the match to TRBD1 covers 7 bases. The length of the CDR3 is 15 residues. Germline-derived CDR1 and CDR2 are SNHLY and FYNNEI. The CDR3 here is CAGPGGAMVNTEAFF. CDR3 in DNA: TGTGCAGGCCCAGGGGGGGCAATGGTGAACACTGAAGCTTTCTTT.

The chain carries TRBV4-3 and TRBJ2-2; either TRBD1 or TRBD2 may fit D (5 bases each). V lost 1 base and J 2 bases, leaving 11 bases between the germline ends. The CDR3 is 16 amino acids. CDR1 and CDR2 (germline): LGHNA, YSLEER. The CDR3 nucleotides are TGCGCCAGCAGCCAAGCCGGGACGGATAACACCGGGGAGCTGTTTTTT. Its translation is CASSQAGTDNTGELFF.

The DNA for the CDR3 is TGTGCCAGCAGCGGAGTTCCGGGACAGGGTCTGTTCTTC. This codes for CASSGVPGQGLFF. The chain has TRBV9 and TRBJ2-1, with TRBD1 identical over 9 bases. Per germline, CDR1 SGDLS and CDR2 YYNGEE. CDR3 size: 13 residues. The V gene end was trimmed by 3 bases and the J gene end by 15 bases; junction bases not matched to a gene: 10.

The chain uses TRBV5-1 and TRBJ1-1, with 8 bases that match TRBD1. CDR1 and CDR2 (germline): SGHRS, YFSETQ. The CDR3 totals 12 residues. Trimming took 2 bases from V and 8 from J; bases not matched to a gene: 2. The CDR3 DNA reads as TGCGCCAGCAGCTTCAGGACAGGGGAAGCTTTCTTT. Protein product: CASSFRTGEAFF.

The V and J genes are TRBV21-1 and TRBJ2-2; TRBD2, as called in the table, went unchecked against the DNA. TRBV21-1 is tagged as a pseudogene. The CDR3 spans 12 residues. This CDR3 is CAIRLYTGELFF. In DNA, the CDR3 is TGTGCCATTAGACTTTACACCGGGGAGCTGTTTTTT.

CDR3 coding DNA: TGTGCCAGCAGCGTAGCTACAAGCGGGGTGTACAATGAGCAGTTCTTC. Protein product: CASSVATSGVYNEQFF. This sequence joins TRBV9 and TRBJ2-1; 7 positions match TRBD2. Germline CDR1 SGDLS, CDR2 YYNGEE. With V trimmed by 0 bases and J by 4 bases, 7 bases remained unmatched. The CDR3 has 16 amino acids.

The chain couples TRBV6-5 to TRBJ1-2; no definite D call. V was clipped by 6 bases and J by 1 base, with 9 bases between them. The germline V gene has CDR1 MNHEY and CDR2 SVGAGI. The CDR3 covers 13 residues. CDR3 in amino acids: CASSTQSNYGYTF. The CDR3 DNA reads as TGTGCCAGCAGCACGCAGAGTAACTATGGCTACACCTTC.

The chain has TRBV11-2 and TRBJ2-1; TRBD1 or TRBD2 may be the D gene (5 bases each). CDR3 length equals 14 residues. V shed 5 bases and J shed 6 bases, with 14 bases lying between them. CDR1 is SGHAT and CDR2 is FQNNGV in the germline V gene. CDR3 bases: TGTGCCAGCAGCCAAGACAGTAGCGTCAATGAGCAGTTCTTC. Protein sequence: CASSQDSSVNEQFF.

The rearrangement joins TRBV7-9 to TRBJ1-2; D is undetermined. Germline V gives CDR1 SEHNR, CDR2 FQNEAQ (reference sequence). V shed 5 bases and J shed 6 bases, with 16 bases lying between them. The CDR3 totals 14 residues. This chain's CDR3 is CASSLTLEGDGYTF. The CDR3, as DNA: TGTGCCAGCAGCCTCACGTTGGAGGGTGATGGCTACACCTTC.

V usage is TRBV19 and J usage is TRBJ2-6, with TRBD1 matching 8 bases. The CDR3 is made up of 17 amino acids. J gave up 0 bases and V 6 bases, and 7 bases lay outside the gene matches. CDR1 and CDR2 (germline): LNHDA, SQIVND (reference sequence). CDR3 protein: CASSLSTGDSGANVLTF. DNA of the CDR3: TGTGCCAGTAGCCTATCGACAGGGGACTCTGGGGCCAACGTCCTGACTTTC.

V is TRBV10-3 and J is TRBJ2-3, with no clear D. V was shortened by 4 bases and J by 5 bases, with 7 bases between the two germline ends. This CDR3 comprises 12 residues. Germline V gene sequence: CDR1 ENHRY, CDR2 SYGVKD. For the CDR3, the DNA is TGTGCCATCAGTGTATCTGGAGATACGCAGTATTTT. Encoded protein: CAISVSGDTQYF.

The genes are TRBV6-2 or TRBV6-3 and TRBJ2-3; 7 bases are a match to TRBD2. Germline assignment: CDR1 MNHEY and CDR2 SVGEGT. V lost 1 base to trimming and J lost 2 bases; unmatched junction nucleotides: 9. The CDR3 covers 17 residues. This CDR3 is CASSYLRGSANTDTQYF. DNA of the CDR3: TGTGCCAGCAGTTACTTGCGGGGGTCTGCAAACACAGATACGCAGTATTTT.